Listed below are T cell receptor beta chains from one sample, sequenced in a study of blood T cell repertoires in COVID-19. The method was immunoSEQ multiplex PCR; TCRdb's version includes in-frame clones alone and lacks a portion of them. The sample yields 55,000 to 90,000 clones, around 90% seen once. Sequencing was performed on peripheral blood. These receptors were collected from a human donor in a cohort sampled during active COVID-19. Both conserved end residues are part of each CDR3. D genes are given only for firm matches. Size values are once, few and many counts, or a class for expanded clones, and some rows have none.

v_call,cdr3_length,clone_size,j_call,d_call,cdr3_nt,cdr3_aa
TRBV6-1,15,NA,TRBJ1-1,NA,TGTGCCAGCAGTGAAGGGACTTATGGGAACACTGAAGCTTTCTTT,CASSEGTYGNTEAFF
TRBV2,15,NA,TRBJ2-1,NA,TGTGCCAGCAGTCTTCAGGGAAAAAGGCACAATGAGCAGTTCTTC,CASSLQGKRHNEQFF
TRBV6-5,15,NA,TRBJ1-2,NA,TGTGCCAGCAGCCAATCGGGCCAGGGAACCCATGGCTACACCTTC,CASSQSGQGTHGYTF
TRBV6-4,14,NA,TRBJ2-3,NA,TGTGCCAGCAGTCTCCAGGGGATAACAGATACGCAGTATTTT,CASSLQGITDTQYF
TRBV2,13,NA,TRBJ2-2,NA,TGTGCCAGCACTAGTTTGAACACCGGGGAGCTGTTTTTT,CASTSLNTGELFF
TRBV2,15,NA,TRBJ1-2,TRBD1,TGTGCCAGCAGTCCCCTGGTAGGGGGCGCCTATGGCTACACCTTC,CASSPLVGGAYGYTF
TRBV24-1,16,NA,TRBJ1-5,TRBD1,TGTGCCACCAGTGATTCAGGGGGAAGTTGGAATCAGCCCCAGCATTTT,CATSDSGGSWNQPQHF
TRBV20-1,11,NA,TRBJ2-1,NA,TGCAGTGCTAGAGATCTCGGGGAGCAGTTCTTC,CSARDLGEQFF
TRBV7-9,15,medium-sized,TRBJ2-1,TRBD2,TGTGCCAGCAGCTCGGGACTAGCGGGAATAGATGAGCAGTTCTTC,CASSSGLAGIDEQFF
TRBV28,12,NA,TRBJ2-7,NA,TGTGCCAGCAGTTCCTATATCTACGAGCAGTACTTC,CASSSYIYEQYF
TRBV7-9,14,NA,TRBJ1-2,TRBD1,TGTGCCAGCAGCCCCGGGACAGAAGTTTATGGCTACACCTTC,CASSPGTEVYGYTF
TRBV7-6,14,NA,TRBJ2-3,NA,TGTGCCAGCAGCGGAGGAGCAGTGAGAGATACGCAGTATTTT,CASSGGAVRDTQYF
TRBV11-2,15,NA,TRBJ1-1,NA,TGTGCCAGCAGCTTATCCCTGGAACCGCAGGGTGAAGCTTTCTTT,CASSLSLEPQGEAFF
TRBV19,17,NA,TRBJ1-3,NA,TGTGCCAGTCATCAGCCCAGCGGATGGGTTACAGGAAACACCATATATTTT,CASHQPSGWVTGNTIYF
TRBV30,15,NA,TRBJ1-6,TRBD1,TGTGCCTGGAGTGTACGGACAGGGGTGGGATCACCCCTCCACTTT,CAWSVRTGVGSPLHF
TRBV3-1/TRBV3-2,17,NA,TRBJ2-1,NA,TGTGCCAGCAGCCAAGGGGGTGCGGGTACCCTCTACAATGAGCAGTTCTTC,CASSQGGAGTLYNEQFF
TRBV19,18,NA,TRBJ2-1,TRBD2,TGTGCCAGTAGTATAGACGGGACTAGCCCCACGGGGGTGAATGAGCAGTTCTTC,CASSIDGTSPTGVNEQFF
TRBV5-4,16,NA,TRBJ2-1,TRBD2,TGTGCCAGCAGCTCAACCCGCGGGAGGGCCGGCAATGAGCAGTTCTTC,CASSSTRGRAGNEQFF
TRBV19,14,NA,TRBJ2-5,TRBD1,TGTGCCAGTAGTATAAAACAGGGACAGGGGGCCCAGTACTTC,CASSIKQGQGAQYF
TRBV5-1,14,once,TRBJ2-5,TRBD2,TGCGCCAGCAGCGGCGGGACTAGCGCAGAGACCCAGTACTTC,CASSGGTSAETQYF
TRBV5-4,13,NA,TRBJ2-7,TRBD1,TGTGCCAGCAGCTCACAGGGGGCCTACGAGCAGTACTTC,CASSSQGAYEQYF
TRBV5-4,14,NA,TRBJ2-1,TRBD2,TGTGCCAGCAGGATCTCTCTAGCGGACAATGAGCAGTTCTTC,CASRISLADNEQFF
TRBV19,17,NA,TRBJ2-1,TRBD2,TGTGCCAGCAAACGACGGGCTAGCGGGGGAGGACCCAATGAGCAGTTCTTC,CASKRRASGGGPNEQFF
TRBV24-1,15,NA,TRBJ2-7,TRBD2,TGTGCCACCAGTGCCTCCGGGACTAGGGGCTACGAGCAGTACTTC,CATSASGTRGYEQYF
TRBV5-4,13,NA,TRBJ2-1,TRBD1,TGTGCCAGCAGCTTGGCAGGGGGCAATGAGCAGTTCTTC,CASSLAGGNEQFF
TRBV25-1,15,NA,TRBJ2-1,TRBD2,TGTGCCAGCGCCCCGGACGGGGGGGGAAAAAGTGAGCAGTTCTTC,CASAPDGGGKSEQFF